This TCR beta chain originates from a study of human T cells and chemical hapten exposure. Study context: Small pooled library volume differences chiefly drove per-sample TCR yield variation.

The length of the CDR3 is 12 residues. Trimming took off 5 bases at V and 2 bases at J, with 5 bases between the two ends. The germline V gene encodes CDR1 SNHLY and CDR2 FYNNEI. Time point reported: healthy volunteer bleed at 6 weeks. The total RNA was obtained from whole blood that was not fractionated. This clonotype was seen repeatedly, ten times or more. TCRdb re-analysed the RACE reads in MiXCR, keeping a single row per CDR3 protein. The sample gives some 81,000 distinct CDR3 sequences, around 9.3% of which show up once; 1.7% is in the top ten. The TCR was taken from a female donor in good health. Some clones in this sample may be carry-over from other donors' samples. Sequencing was carried out using whole blood. V and J are TRBV2 and TRBJ2-3; no clear D. DNA of the CDR3: TGTGCCAGCAGTTTAGTCACAGATACGCAGTATTTT. Its protein product is CASSLVTDTQYF.